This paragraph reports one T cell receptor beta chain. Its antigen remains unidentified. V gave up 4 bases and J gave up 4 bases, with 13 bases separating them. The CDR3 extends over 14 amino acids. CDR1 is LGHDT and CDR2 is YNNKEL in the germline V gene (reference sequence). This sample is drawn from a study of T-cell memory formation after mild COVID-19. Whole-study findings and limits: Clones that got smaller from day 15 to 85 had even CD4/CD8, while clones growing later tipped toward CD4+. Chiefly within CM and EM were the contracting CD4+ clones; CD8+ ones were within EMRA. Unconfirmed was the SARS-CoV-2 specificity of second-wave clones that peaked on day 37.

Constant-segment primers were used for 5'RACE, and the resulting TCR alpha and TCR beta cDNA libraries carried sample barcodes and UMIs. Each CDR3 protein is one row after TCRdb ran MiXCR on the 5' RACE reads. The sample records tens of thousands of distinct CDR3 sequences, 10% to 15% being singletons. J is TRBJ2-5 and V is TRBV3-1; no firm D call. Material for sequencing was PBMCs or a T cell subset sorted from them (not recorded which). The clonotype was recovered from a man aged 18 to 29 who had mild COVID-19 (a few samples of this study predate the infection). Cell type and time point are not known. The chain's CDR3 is CASSPVLFRETQYF. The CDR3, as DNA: TGTGCCAGCAGCCCGGTACTTTTTCGAGAGACCCAGTACTTC.